The entry below gives a single TCR beta chain sequence along with its context. The antigen is not known. The length of the CDR3 is 15 residues. Germline V gene sequence: CDR1 SGHDT, CDR2 YYEEEE. J was trimmed by 2 bases and V by 4 bases; bases with no gene match: 4. Sequencing was performed with immunoSEQ multiplex PCR; in TCRdb, only in-frame clones are kept and a portion is missing. Of about 3,000 clones in the sample, more than 85% were seen once. The sample is drawn from a study of chemoradiotherapy in HPV16-positive cancers. Findings of the study overall: Non-HPV-specific T cells did not expand in tumors during treatment, whereas candidate HPV-specific clones and E7-related motifs did. HPV-responsive T-cell expansion during chemoradiotherapy was linked to improved recurrence-free survival in HPV16-positive patients.

This receptor was obtained from a human donor with HPV-associated anogenital cancer. The chain employs TRBV5-6 and TRBJ1-3; 9 nucleotides match TRBD1. Sample: tumor tissue, taken from a patient who underwent chemoradiotherapy. CDR3 sequence: CASSPTGGTGNTIYF. DNA for the CDR3: TGTGCCAGCAGCCCGACAGGGGGAACTGGAAACACCATATATTTT.